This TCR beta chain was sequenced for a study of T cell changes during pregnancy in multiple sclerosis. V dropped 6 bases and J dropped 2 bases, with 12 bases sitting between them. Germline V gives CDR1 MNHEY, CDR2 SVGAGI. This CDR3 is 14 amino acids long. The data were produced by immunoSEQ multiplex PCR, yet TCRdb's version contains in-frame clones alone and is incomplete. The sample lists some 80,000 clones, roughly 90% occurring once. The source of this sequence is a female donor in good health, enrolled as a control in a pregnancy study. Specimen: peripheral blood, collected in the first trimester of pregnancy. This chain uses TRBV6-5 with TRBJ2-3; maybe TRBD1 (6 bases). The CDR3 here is CASRAGVNTDTQYF. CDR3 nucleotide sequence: TGTGCCAGCAGGGCAGGGGTCAACACAGATACGCAGTATTTT.